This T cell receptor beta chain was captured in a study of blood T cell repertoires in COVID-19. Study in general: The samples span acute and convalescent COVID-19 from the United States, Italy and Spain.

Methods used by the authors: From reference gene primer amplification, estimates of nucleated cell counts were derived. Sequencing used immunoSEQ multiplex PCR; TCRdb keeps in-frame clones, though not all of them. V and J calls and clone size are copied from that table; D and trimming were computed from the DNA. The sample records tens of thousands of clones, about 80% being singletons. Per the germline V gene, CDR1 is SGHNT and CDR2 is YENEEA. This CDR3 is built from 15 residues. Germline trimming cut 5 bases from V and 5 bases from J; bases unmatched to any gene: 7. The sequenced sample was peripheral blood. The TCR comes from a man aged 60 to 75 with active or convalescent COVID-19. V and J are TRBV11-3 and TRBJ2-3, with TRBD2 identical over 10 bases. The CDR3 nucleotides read TGTGCCAGCAGCCCCGGGACTAGCGTCGAAGATACGCAGTATTTT. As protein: CASSPGTSVEDTQYF.